The rows below give T cell receptor beta chains drawn from one sample of a study of tumor and adjacent non-tumor tissue in lung cancer. MiXCR, run by TCRdb on the multiplex PCR reads, gives a single entry per CDR3 protein. The table records more than 75,000 distinct CDR3 sequences, about 80% of them present only once. Sequences were obtained from distant non-tumor lung tissue. These receptors were obtained from a man aged 55 to 70 with small cell lung cancer. The CDR3 runs from the conserved cysteine through the conserved F or W. The order of the fields is V gene, clone size, D gene, J gene, CDR3 protein, CDR3 DNA. A D gene is named only where the DNA matches it firmly. Size is stated for part of the rows, as once, few or many counts, or as a class when the clone is expanded.

V: TRBV4-2; size: -; D: -; J: TRBJ2-2; CDR3: CASSQDRRANTGELLF; DNA: TGTGCCAGCAGCCAAGATCGCAGGGCGAACACCGGGGAACTGCTTTTT
V: TRBV6-2/TRBV6-3; size: -; D: TRBD2; J: TRBJ2-7; CDR3: CASKIAGTHMAQYF; DNA: TGTGCCAGCAAGATAGCGGGAACCCATATGGCGCAGTACTTC
V: TRBV4-2; size: -; D: -; J: TRBJ1-3; CDR3: CANSQAHQWAASGNTIFF; DNA: TGTGCCAACAGCCAGGCACATCAATGGGCAGCCTCTGGAAACACCATATTTTTT
V: TRBV11-2; size: -; D: -; J: TRBJ2-7; CDR3: CASSLGGFATGDYMAEQYF; DNA: TGTGCCAGCAGCTTAGGGGGGTTTGCGACAGGGGACTATATGGCTGAGCAGTACTTC
V: TRBV6-5; size: once; D: -; J: TRBJ2-1; CDR3: CASRGFAGPNEQFF; DNA: TGTGCTAGCAGAGGATTTGCGGGCCCCAATGAGCAGTTCTTC
V: TRBV4-2; size: once; D: -; J: TRBJ2-1; CDR3: CASSQDFREQFF; DNA: TGTGCCAGCAGCCAAGACTTCCGTGAGCAGTTCTTC
V: TRBV11-1; size: -; D: -; J: TRBJ2-1; CDR3: CASNIERTTYNEQFF; DNA: TGTGCCAGCAACATAGAGAGGACGACCTACAATGAACAGTTCTTC
V: TRBV5-1; size: -; D: -; J: TRBJ1-1; CDR3: CASSLIPRAGEVFF; DNA: TGCGCCAGCAGCTTGATCCCCCGGGCCGGTGAAGTTTTCTTT
V: TRBV5-1; size: -; D: TRBD2; J: TRBJ2-1; CDR3: CASSRGASGGYTLGSYNEQFF; DNA: TGCGCCAGCAGCCGCGGGGCTAGCGGGGGTTATACCCTTGGATCCTACAATGAGCAGTTCTTC
V: TRBV6-5; size: -; D: TRBD2; J: TRBJ2-5; CDR3: CASGYSAGVVRETQYF; DNA: TGTGCCAGCGGTTACTCTGCGGGAGTGGTAAGAGAGACCCAATACTTC
V: TRBV24-1; size: many; D: TRBD2; J: TRBJ2-5; CDR3: CATSDGGLAGFETQYF; DNA: TGTGCCACCAGTGATGGGGGACTAGCGGGATTTGAGACCCAGTACTTC
V: TRBV12-3/TRBV12-4; size: -; D: TRBD1; J: TRBJ1-1; CDR3: CASSSRTGLTGAFF; DNA: TGTGCCAGCAGTTCCCGGACAGGGCTTACTGGAGCTTTCTTT
V: TRBV14; size: -; D: -; J: TRBJ2-4; CDR3: CASSQGGRGNLVYNQYF; DNA: TGTGCCAGCAGCCAAGGAGGCCGGGGAAACCTTGTCTACAATCAGTACTTC
V: TRBV12-3/TRBV12-4; size: many; D: -; J: TRBJ1-5; CDR3: CASSLSGRGQPQHF; DNA: TGTGCCAGCAGTTTATCGGGCAGGGGACAGCCCCAGCATTTT
V: TRBV11-2; size: -; D: -; J: TRBJ2-1; CDR3: CTSSLVFPLMVF; DNA: TGTACCAGCAGCTTAGTGTTCCCCCTTATGGTCTTC
V: TRBV11-2; size: -; D: TRBD2; J: TRBJ2-5; CDR3: CARSQGGKTQYF; DNA: TGTGCCAGAAGCCAGGGAGGGAAGACCCAATACTTC
V: TRBV4-2; size: many; D: TRBD2; J: TRBJ2-1; CDR3: CASSQDGREGVGTSEQFF; DNA: TGTGCCAGCAGCCAAGATGGCCGGGAGGGCGTCGGAACCAGTGAGCAGTTCTTC
V: TRBV5-8; size: -; D: TRBD1; J: TRBJ1-5; CDR3: CASSFLGQGLQPQHF; DNA: TGTGCCAGCAGCTTTCTCGGACAGGGGCTTCAACCCCAGCATTTT
V: TRBV7-8; size: many; D: TRBD2; J: TRBJ2-1; CDR3: CASSSSGRAGGYEQFF; DNA: TGTGCCAGCAGTTCGAGCGGGAGGGCCGGGGGCTATGAGCAGTTCTTC
V: TRBV29-1; size: -; D: TRBD1; J: TRBJ2-1; CDR3: CSVLLLGDRASDEQFF; DNA: TGCAGCGTTCTGTTGCTAGGGGACAGGGCTTCGGATGAGCAGTTCTTC
V: TRBV2; size: few; D: -; J: TRBJ2-7; CDR3: CASSEGGVAYVQYF; DNA: TGTGCCAGCAGTGAAGGAGGGGTAGCCTACGTGCAGTACTTC
V: TRBV6-6; size: few; D: TRBD2; J: TRBJ2-2; CDR3: CTSSYREGRGELFF; DNA: TGTACCAGCAGTTACCGGGAGGGACGTGGGGAGCTGTTTTTC